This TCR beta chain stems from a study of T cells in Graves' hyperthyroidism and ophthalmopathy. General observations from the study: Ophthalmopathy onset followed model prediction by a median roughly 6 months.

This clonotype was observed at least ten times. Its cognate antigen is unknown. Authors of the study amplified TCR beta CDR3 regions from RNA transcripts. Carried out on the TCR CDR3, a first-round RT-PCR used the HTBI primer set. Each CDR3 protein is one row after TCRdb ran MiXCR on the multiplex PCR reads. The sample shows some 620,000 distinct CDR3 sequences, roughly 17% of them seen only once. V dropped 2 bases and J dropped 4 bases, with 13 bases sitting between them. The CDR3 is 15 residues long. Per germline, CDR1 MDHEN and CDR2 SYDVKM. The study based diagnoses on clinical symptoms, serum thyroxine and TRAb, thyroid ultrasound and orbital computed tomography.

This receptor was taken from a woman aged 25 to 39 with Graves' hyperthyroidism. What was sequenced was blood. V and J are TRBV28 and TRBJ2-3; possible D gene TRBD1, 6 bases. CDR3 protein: CASSLTGLASDTQYF. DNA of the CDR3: TGTGCCAGCAGTTTAACAGGGCTCGCATCAGATACGCAGTATTTT.